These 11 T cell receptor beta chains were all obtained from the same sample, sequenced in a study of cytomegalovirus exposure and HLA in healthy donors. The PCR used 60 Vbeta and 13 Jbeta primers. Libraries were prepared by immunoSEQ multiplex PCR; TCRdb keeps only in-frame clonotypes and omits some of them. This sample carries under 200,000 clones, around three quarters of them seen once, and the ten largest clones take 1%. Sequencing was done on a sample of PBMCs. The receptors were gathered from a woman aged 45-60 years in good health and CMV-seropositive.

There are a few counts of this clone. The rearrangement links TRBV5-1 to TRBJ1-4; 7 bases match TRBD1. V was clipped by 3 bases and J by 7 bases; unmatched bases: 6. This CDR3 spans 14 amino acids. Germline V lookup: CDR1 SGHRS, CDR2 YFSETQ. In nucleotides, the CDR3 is TGCGCCAGCAGCTACTCAACAGGGGTTGAAAAACTGTTTTTT. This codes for CASSYSTGVEKLFF.

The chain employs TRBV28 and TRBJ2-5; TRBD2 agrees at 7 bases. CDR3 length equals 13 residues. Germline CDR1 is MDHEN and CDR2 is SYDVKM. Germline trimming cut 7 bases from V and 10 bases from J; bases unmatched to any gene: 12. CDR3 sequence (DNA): TGTGCCAGCACCTCTGGGGAGGGACGGAGCCAGTACTTC. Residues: CASTSGEGRSQYF.

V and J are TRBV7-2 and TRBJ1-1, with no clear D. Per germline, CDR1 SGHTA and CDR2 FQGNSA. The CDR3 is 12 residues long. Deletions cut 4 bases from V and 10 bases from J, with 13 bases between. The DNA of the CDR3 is TGTGCCAGCAGCTCATATCGGGGTGGAGCTTTCTTT. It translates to CASSSYRGGAFF.

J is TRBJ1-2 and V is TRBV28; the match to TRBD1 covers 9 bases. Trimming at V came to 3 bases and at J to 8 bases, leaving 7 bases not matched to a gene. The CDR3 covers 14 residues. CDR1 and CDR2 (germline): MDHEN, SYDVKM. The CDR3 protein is CASSFPRDREGYTF. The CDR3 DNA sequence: TGTGCCAGCAGTTTCCCCCGGGACAGGGAAGGCTACACCTTC.

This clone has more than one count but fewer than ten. The CDR3 DNA follows: TGTGCCACCAGCAGCGCTCGACTTGGGGGCCCAGATACGCAGTATTTT. The encoded protein is CATSSARLGGPDTQYF. V usage is TRBV15 and J usage is TRBJ2-3; weak D call: TRBD1 (6 bases). Trimming left V 3 bases short and J 4 bases short, with 17 bases between. Looked up from germline, CDR1 is LNHNV and CDR2 is YYDKDF (reference sequence). The CDR3 consists of 16 residues.

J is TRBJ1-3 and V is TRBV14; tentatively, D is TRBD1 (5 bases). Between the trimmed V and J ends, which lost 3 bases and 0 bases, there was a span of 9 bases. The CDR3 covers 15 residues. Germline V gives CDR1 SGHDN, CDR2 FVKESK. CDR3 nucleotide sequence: TGTGCCAGCAGCCACACAGGTGTCTCTGGAAACACCATATATTTT. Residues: CASSHTGVSGNTIYF.

The CDR3 is CASSFSGGANVLTF. The DNA for the CDR3 is TGTGCCAGCAGTTTTTCAGGGGGGGCCAACGTCCTGACTTTC. The rearrangement uses TRBV28 and TRBJ2-6; a weak D match, TRBD1 (5 bases). Looked up from germline, CDR1 is MDHEN and CDR2 is SYDVKM. The CDR3 sequence is 14 residues long. Trimming cost V 3 bases and J 4 bases, with 7 bases left between them. Using reference TRBV28 and TRBJ2-6 for the parts outside the CDR3, the full variable domain is DVKVTQSSRYLVKRTGEKVFLECVQDMDHENMFWYRQDPGLGLRLIYFSYDVKMKEKGDIPEGYSVSREKKERFSLILESASTNQTSMYLCASSFSGGANVLTFGAGSRLTVL.

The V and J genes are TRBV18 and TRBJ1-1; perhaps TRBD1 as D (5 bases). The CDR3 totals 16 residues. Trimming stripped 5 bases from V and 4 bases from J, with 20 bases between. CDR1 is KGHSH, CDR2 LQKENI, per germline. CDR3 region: CASSSFFGGKGTEAFF. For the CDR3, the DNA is TGTGCCAGCTCAAGTTTTTTTGGGGGGAAAGGCACTGAAGCTTTCTTT.

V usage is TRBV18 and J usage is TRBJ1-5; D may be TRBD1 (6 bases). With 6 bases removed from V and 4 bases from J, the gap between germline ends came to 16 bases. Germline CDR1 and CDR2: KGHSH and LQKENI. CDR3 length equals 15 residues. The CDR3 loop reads CASSPGGGVNQPQHF. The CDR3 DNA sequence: TGTGCCAGCTCCCCGGGGGGGGGCGTAAATCAGCCCCAGCATTTT. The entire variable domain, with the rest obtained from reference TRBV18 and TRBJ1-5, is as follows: NAGVMQNPRHLVRRRGQEARLRCSPMKGHSHVYWYRQLPEEGLKFMVYLQKENIIDESGMPKERFSAEFPKEGPSILRIQQVVRGDSAAYFCASSPGGGVNQPQHFGDGTRLSIL.

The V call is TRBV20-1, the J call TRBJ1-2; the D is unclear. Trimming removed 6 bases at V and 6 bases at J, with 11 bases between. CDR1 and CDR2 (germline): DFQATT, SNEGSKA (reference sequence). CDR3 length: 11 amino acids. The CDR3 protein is CSASNSDGYTF. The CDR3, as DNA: TGCAGTGCCTCGAACTCGGATGGCTACACCTTC.

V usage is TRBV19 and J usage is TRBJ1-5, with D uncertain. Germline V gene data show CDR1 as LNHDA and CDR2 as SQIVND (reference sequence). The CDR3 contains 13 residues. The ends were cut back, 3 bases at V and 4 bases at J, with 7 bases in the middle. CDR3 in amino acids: CASSMVRNQPQHF. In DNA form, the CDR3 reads TGTGCCAGTAGTATGGTCAGAAATCAGCCCCAGCATTTT. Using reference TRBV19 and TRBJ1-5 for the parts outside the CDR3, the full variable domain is DGGITQSPKYLFRKEGQNVTLSCEQNLNHDAMYWYRQDPGQGLRLIYYSQIVNDFQKGDIAEGYSVSREKKESFPLTVTSAQKNPTAFYLCASSMVRNQPQHFGDGTRLSIL.